This T cell receptor beta chain appears in the sequencing data of a study of post-analysis software for immune sequencing data (dated by TCRdb to between 2015 and 2016). Describing the broader study: Recorded disease courses included relapsing-remitting, secondary progressive and progressive-relapsing multiple sclerosis, with some patients lacking subtype annotation. A subset of samples was prepared in parallel using single-end sample barcoding, then pooled and co-amplified after Illumina adapter ligation. The patient repertoires were compared against about a dozen previously published healthy control repertoires obtained from donors aged roughly 6 to 28 years. Broader findings and caveats from the paper: Patients showed significantly higher frequencies than controls for several TRBV segments, among them TRBV5-6, TRBV5-1 and TRBV20-1. Significantly lower normalized Chao1 diversity was found in multiple sclerosis patients than in controls, suggesting substantial peripheral T-cell clonal expansion. The multiple sclerosis patient group was slightly younger than the control group. Direct clustering with F measure showed strong co-clustering of samples prepared in the same batch, prompting a batch-effect correction.

To demonstrate the VDJtools post-analysis software, the study profiled TCR beta repertoires from the peripheral blood of under 15 young patients with multiple sclerosis. Multiple sclerosis patients were children and adolescents aged roughly 6 to 15 years. The library was prepared using PCR. The instrument given in TCRdb is Illumina HiSeq 2500. To reduce PCR and sequencing biases, unique molecular identifiers were built into the TCR beta cDNA libraries. Every 1 to 10 million input T cells yielded 500,000 or so cDNA molecules, meaning each molecule approximated one T cell. The patient libraries were prepared and sequenced using the same protocol as the earlier healthy control dataset. Within a given batch, samples were prepared together, multiplexed and sequenced on the same HiSeq lane. The authors' pipeline ran thus. MIGEC was used to process the raw barcoded reads, and molecular identifier groups with only a single read were discarded before consensus assembly and CDR3 extraction. VDJtools was used for post-analysis of the clonotype tables, and diversity was normalized by down-sampling every dataset to the size of the smallest sample. In repertoire overlap clustering, CDR3 amino acid sequences, but not nucleotide sequences, were matched to correct batch-related cross-sample contamination. Clones were called with MiXCR by TCRdb after fastp trimmed the public reads at Q25, and only in-frame beta chains were retained. Every entry covers one CDR3 protein and lists the most common genes and DNA from its rows. Here the V and J calls rest on TCRdb's processing, not on the authors' analysis. The sample table contains some 700,000 distinct CDR3 sequences; only one count was recorded for over 45% of them. The ten largest clones take up 10% to 12% of the sample.

The germline V gene (reference sequence) provides CDR1 SEHNR and CDR2 FQNEAQ. Including the terminal cysteine and phenylalanine, the CDR3 comprises 17 residues. The DNA shown is the 51-base CDR3, in frame from base 1. The germline V and J ends show losses of 5 bases and 2 bases respectively, and no gene match explains 6 bases of the junction. For this clonotype: Its antigen is not yet known. Base qualities are not recorded, but no much larger clone differs from it by a single base.

The origin of this receptor is a girl under 10 years old with multiple sclerosis. Sequencing used blood. Recombination connected TRBV7-9 to TRBJ2-6, with TRBD1 identical over 10 junction bases. The DNA sequence is as follows: TGTGCCAGCAGCCGGGGACAGGGGAAAGCTGGGGCCAACGTCCTGACTTTC. Its protein product is CASSRGQGKAGANVLTF.